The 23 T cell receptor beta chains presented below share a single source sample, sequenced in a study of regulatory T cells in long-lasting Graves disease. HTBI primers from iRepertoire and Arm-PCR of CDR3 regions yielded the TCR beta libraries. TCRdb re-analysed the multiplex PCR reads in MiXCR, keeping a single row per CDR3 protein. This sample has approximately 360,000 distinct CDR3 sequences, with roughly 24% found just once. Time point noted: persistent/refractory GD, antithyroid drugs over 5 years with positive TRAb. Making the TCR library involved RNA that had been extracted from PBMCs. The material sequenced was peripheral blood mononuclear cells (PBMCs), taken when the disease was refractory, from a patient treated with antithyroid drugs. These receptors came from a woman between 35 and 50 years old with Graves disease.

For the CDR3, the DNA is TGTGCCAGTAGCAGAAAACGAGGGACAGGGGGAAGCAATCAGCCCCAGCATTTT. This gives the protein CASSRKRGTGGSNQPQHF. The V and J genes are TRBV19 and TRBJ1-5; 11 bases agree with TRBD1. The CDR3 loop spans 18 amino acids. V lost 6 bases and J lost 1; bases outside the gene matches: 11. Germline-derived CDR1 and CDR2 are LNHDA and SQIVND (reference sequence). Variable domain in full (rest from reference TRBV19 and TRBJ1-5): DGGITQSPKYLFRKEGQNVTLSCEQNLNHDAMYWYRQDPGQGLRLIYYSQIVNDFQKGDIAEGYSVSREKKESFPLTVTSAQKNPTAFYLCASSRKRGTGGSNQPQHFGDGTRLSIL.

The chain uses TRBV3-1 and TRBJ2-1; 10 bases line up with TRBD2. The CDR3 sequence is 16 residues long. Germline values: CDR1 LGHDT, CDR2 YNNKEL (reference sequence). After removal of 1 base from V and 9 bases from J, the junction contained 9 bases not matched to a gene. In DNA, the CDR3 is TGTGCCAGCAGCCAAGTCGTGCTAGCGGGAGTGGGTGAGCAGTTCTTC. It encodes CASSQVVLAGVGEQFF.

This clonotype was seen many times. CDR3 amino acids: CASSAHRASGANVLTF. The DNA for the CDR3 is TGTGCCAGCAGTGCCCACAGGGCTTCTGGGGCCAACGTCCTGACTTTC. The V and J genes are TRBV6-1 and TRBJ2-6, with D perhaps TRBD1 (6 bases). Per germline, CDR1 MNHNS and CDR2 SASEGT. V lost 4 bases and J lost 1, with 11 bases in between. The CDR3 spans 16 residues.

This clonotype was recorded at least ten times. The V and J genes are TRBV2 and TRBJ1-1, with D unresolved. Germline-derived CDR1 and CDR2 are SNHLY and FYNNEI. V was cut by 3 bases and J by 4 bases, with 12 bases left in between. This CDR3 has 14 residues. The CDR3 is CASSESFSGTEAFF. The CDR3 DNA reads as TGTGCCAGCAGTGAGAGCTTCTCGGGCACTGAAGCTTTCTTT.

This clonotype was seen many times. The CDR3 sequence is CSASRVLLAGNYEQYF. The CDR3 nucleotides are TGCAGTGCTAGTAGGGTTTTACTAGCGGGAAACTACGAGCAGTACTTC. The gene calls are TRBV20-1 and TRBJ2-7, with 10 positions matching TRBD2. Germline CDR1 DFQATT, CDR2 SNEGSKA (reference sequence). After removal of 3 bases from V and 3 bases from J, the junction contained 11 bases not matched to a gene. CDR3 length: 16 residues.

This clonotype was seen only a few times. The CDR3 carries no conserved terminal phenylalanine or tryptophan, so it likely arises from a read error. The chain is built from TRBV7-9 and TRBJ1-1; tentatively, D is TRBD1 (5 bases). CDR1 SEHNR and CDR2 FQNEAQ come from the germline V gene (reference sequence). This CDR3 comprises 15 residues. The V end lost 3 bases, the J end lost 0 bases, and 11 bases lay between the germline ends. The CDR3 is CASSFSTALNTEAFS. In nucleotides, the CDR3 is TGTGCCAGCAGCTTCTCGACAGCGTTGAACACTGAAGCTTTCTCT.

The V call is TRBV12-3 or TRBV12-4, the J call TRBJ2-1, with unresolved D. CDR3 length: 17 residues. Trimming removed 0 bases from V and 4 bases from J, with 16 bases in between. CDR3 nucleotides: TGTGCCAGCAGTTTAGCGCGTTTGTTTTGGCGTTACAATGAGCAGTTCTTC. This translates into CASSLARLFWRYNEQFF.

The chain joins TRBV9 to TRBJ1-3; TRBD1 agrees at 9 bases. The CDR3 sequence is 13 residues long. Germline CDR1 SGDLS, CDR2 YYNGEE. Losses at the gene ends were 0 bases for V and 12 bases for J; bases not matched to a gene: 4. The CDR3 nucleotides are TGTGCCAGCAGCGTAGGGACAGGGGCTATCATATATTTT. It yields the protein CASSVGTGAIIYF.

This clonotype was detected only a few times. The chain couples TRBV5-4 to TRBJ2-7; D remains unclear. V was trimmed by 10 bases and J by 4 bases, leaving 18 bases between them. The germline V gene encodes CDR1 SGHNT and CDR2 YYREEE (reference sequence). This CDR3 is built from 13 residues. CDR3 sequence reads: CASSSGVEYEQYF. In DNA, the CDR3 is TGTGCCTCCTCGAGTGGGGTAGAGTACGAGCAGTACTTC.

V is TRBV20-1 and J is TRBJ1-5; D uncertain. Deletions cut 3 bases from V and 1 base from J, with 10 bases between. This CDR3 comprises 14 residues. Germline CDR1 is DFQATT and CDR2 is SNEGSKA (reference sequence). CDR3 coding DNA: TGCAGTGCTAGCGATCGCGGAAGCAATCAGCCCCAGCATTTT. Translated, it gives CSASDRGSNQPQHF.

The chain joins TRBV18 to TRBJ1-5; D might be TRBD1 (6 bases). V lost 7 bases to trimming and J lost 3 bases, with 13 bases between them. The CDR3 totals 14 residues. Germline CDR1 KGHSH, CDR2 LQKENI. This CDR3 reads CASLEQGYNQPQHF. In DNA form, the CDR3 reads TGTGCCAGCTTAGAACAGGGTTACAATCAGCCCCAGCATTTT.

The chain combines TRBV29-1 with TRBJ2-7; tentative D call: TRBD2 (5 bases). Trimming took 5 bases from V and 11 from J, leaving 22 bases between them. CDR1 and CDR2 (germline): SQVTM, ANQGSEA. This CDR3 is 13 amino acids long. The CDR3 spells CSVRGQALAREYF. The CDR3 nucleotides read TGCAGCGTTCGCGGGCAGGCCCTCGCCCGGGAGTACTTC.

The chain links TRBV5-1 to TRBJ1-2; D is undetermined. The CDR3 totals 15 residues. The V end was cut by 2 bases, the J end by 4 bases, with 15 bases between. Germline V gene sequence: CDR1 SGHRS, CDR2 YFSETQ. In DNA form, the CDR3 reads TGCGCCAGCAGCTTTAATTTCGCGTCAATCTATGGCTACACCTTC. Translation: CASSFNFASIYGYTF.

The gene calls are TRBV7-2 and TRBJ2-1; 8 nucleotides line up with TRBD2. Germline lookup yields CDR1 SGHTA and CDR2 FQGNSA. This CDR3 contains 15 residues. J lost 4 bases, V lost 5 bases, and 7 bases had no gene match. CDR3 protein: CASSPSGRGYNEQFF. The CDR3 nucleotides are TGTGCCAGCAGCCCCAGCGGGAGAGGATACAATGAGCAGTTCTTC. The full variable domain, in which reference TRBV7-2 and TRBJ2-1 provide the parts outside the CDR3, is GAGVSQSPSNKVTEKGKDVELRCDPISGHTALYWYRQSLGQGLEFLIYFQGNSAPDKSGLPSDRFSAERTGGSVSTLTIQRTQQEDSAVYLCASSPSGRGYNEQFFGPGTRLTVL.

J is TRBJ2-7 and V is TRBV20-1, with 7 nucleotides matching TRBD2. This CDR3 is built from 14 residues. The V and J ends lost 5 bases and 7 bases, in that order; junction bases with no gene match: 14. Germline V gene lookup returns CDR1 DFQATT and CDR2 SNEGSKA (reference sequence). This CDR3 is CSAESGLAAGEQYF. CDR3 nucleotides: TGCAGTGCTGAAAGTGGCCTAGCGGCAGGTGAGCAGTACTTC.

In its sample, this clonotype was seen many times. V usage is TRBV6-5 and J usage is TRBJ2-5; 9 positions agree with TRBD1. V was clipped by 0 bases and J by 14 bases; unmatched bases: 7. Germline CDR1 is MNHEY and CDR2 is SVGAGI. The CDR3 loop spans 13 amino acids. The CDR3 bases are TGTGCCAGCAGTTACTCTTTCCTGACAGGGGGATACTTC. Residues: CASSYSFLTGGYF.

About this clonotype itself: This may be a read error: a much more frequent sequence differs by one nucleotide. The CDR3 protein is CASSLVTSSYNEQFF. CDR3 nucleotide sequence: TGTGCCAGCAGCTTAGTCACGAGCTCCTACAATGAGCAGTTCTTC. This rearrangement joins TRBV11-2 to TRBJ2-1; D is unresolved. Per germline, CDR1 SGHAT and CDR2 FQNNGV. The CDR3 runs 15 residues. Trimming removed 1 base from V and 0 bases from J, with 7 bases in between.

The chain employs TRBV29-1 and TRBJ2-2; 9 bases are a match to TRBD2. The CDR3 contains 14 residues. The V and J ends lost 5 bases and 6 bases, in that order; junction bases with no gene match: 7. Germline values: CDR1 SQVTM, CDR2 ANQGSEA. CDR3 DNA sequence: TGCAGCGTTCTAAGCGGGAGGACCTCCGGGGAGCTGTTTTTT. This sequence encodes CSVLSGRTSGELFF.

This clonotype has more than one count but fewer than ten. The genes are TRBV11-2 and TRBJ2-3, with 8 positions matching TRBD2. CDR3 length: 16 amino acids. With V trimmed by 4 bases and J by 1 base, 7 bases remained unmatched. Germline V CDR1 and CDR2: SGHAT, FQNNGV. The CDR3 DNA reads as TGTGCCAGCAGCTCCGTAGCGGGGCCGCGCACAGATACGCAGTATTTT. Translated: CASSSVAGPRTDTQYF.

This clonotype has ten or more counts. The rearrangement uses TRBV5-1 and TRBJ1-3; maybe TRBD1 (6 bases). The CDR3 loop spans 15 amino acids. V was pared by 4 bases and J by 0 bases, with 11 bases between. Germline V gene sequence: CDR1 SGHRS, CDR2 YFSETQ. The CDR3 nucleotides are TGCGCCAGCAGCCAGGACAGCTACTCTGGAAACACCATATATTTT. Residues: CASSQDSYSGNTIYF. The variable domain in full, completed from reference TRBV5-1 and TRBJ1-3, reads KAGVTQTPRYLIKTRGQQVTLSCSPISGHRSVSWYQQTPGQGLQFLFEYFSETQRNKGNFPGRFSGRQFSNSRSEMNVSTLELGDSALYLCASSQDSYSGNTIYFGEGSWLTVV.

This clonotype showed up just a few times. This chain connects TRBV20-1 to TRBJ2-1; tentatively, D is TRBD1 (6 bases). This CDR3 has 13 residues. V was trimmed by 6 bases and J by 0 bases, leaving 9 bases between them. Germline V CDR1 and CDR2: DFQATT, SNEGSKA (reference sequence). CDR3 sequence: CSASRGSYNEQFF. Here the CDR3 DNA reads TGCAGTGCATCCAGGGGCTCCTACAATGAGCAGTTCTTC.

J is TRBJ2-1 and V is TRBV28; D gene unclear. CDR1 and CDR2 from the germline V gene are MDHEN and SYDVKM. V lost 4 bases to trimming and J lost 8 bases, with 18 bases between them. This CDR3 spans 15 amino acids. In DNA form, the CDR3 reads TGTGCCAGCAGTTGGGCTACGAGGAATTTAGATGAGCAGTTCTTC. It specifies CASSWATRNLDEQFF. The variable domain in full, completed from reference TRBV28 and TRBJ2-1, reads DVKVTQSSRYLVKRTGEKVFLECVQDMDHENMFWYRQDPGLGLRLIYFSYDVKMKEKGDIPEGYSVSREKKERFSLILESASTNQTSMYLCASSWATRNLDEQFFGPGTRLTVL.

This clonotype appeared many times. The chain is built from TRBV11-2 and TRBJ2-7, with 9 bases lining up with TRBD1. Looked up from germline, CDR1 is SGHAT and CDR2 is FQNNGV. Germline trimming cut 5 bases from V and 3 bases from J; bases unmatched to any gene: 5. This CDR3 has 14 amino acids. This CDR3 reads CASSTWTGVYEQYF. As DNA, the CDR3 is TGTGCCAGCAGCACCTGGACAGGGGTCTACGAGCAGTACTTC.